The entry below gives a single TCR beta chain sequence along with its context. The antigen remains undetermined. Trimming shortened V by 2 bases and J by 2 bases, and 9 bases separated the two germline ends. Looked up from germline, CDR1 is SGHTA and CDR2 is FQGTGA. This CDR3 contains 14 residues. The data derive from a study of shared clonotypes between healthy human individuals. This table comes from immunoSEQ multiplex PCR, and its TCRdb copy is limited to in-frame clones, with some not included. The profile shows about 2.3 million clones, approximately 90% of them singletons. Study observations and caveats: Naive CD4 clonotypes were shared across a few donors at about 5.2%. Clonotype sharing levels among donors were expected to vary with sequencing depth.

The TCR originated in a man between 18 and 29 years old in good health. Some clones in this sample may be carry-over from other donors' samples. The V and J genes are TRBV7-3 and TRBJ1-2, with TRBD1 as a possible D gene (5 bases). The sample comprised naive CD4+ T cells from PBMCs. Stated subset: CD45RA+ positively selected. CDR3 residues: CASSLGASNYGYTF. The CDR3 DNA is TGTGCCAGCAGCTTAGGGGCTTCCAACTATGGCTACACCTTC.